This entry lists 28 T cell receptor beta chains sequenced from one sample in a study of control samples from healthy donors and cancer patients. Generated by immunoSEQ multiplex PCR, the TCRdb table keeps only in-frame clones and is missing some. The data show about 130,000 clones, 92% seen once. Sample: blood. These TCRs come from a woman in her forties or fifties in good health.

The rearrangement links TRBV11-2 to TRBJ1-2; D call uncertain. This CDR3 contains 13 residues. V was trimmed by 5 bases and J by 4 bases, leaving 11 bases between them. Germline CDR1 and CDR2: SGHAT and FQNNGV. In DNA form, the CDR3 reads TGTGCCAGCAGCGAAGGGCAGGCCTATGGCTACACCTTC. This sequence encodes CASSEGQAYGYTF. Drawing the rest from reference TRBV11-2 and TRBJ1-2, the complete variable domain is EAGVAQSPRYKIIEKRQSVAFWCNPISGHATLYWYQQILGQGPKLLIQFQNNGVVDDSQLPKDRFSAERLKGVDSTLKIQPAKLEDSAVYLCASSEGQAYGYTFGSGTRLTVV.

The chain couples TRBV7-9 to TRBJ2-7; D ambiguous. The CDR3 spans 12 residues. CDR1 SEHNR and CDR2 FQNEAQ come from the germline V gene (reference sequence). The ends were cut back, 5 bases at V and 4 bases at J, with 9 bases in the middle. The DNA for the CDR3 is TGTGCCAGCAGCCCGTTAGGGTACGAGCAGTACTTC. Translated: CASSPLGYEQYF.

The rearrangement joins TRBV7-9 to TRBJ2-3; tentatively, D is TRBD2 (6 bases). The germline CDR1 and CDR2 sequences are SEHNR and FQNEAQ (reference sequence). The CDR3 consists of 14 residues. Trimming shortened V by 1 base and J by 4 bases, and 9 bases separated the two germline ends. In nucleotides, the CDR3 is TGTGCCAGCAGCTTAGGACTAGAGCCAGATACGCAGTATTTT. Protein: CASSLGLEPDTQYF.

V and J are TRBV5-1 and TRBJ1-4; TRBD1 might be the D (5 bases). CDR1 and CDR2 (germline): SGHRS, YFSETQ. The V end lost 4 bases, the J end lost 6 bases, and 16 bases lay between the germline ends. The length of the CDR3 is 15 residues. CDR3 in amino acids: CASSPGSRVDEKLFF. The CDR3 coding sequence is TGCGCCAGCAGCCCGGGGAGCAGGGTGGATGAAAAACTGTTTTTT.

CDR3 sequence: CASSIGDRGYGYTF. CDR3 coding DNA: TGTGCCAGTAGTATAGGGGACAGGGGTTATGGCTACACCTTC. The rearrangement uses TRBV19 and TRBJ1-2; 10 positions agree with TRBD1. J was trimmed by 5 bases and V by 1 base; bases with no gene match: 1. The germline V gene encodes CDR1 LNHDA and CDR2 SQIVND (reference sequence). The CDR3 totals 14 residues.

The V and J genes are TRBV7-8 and TRBJ1-4, with D hard to call. V was cut by 5 bases and J by 8 bases, with 9 bases left in between. Germline-derived CDR1 and CDR2 are SGHVS and FQNEAQ. The CDR3 totals 12 residues. The CDR3 loop is CASSRTSEKLFF. The CDR3 region has the DNA TGTGCCAGCAGCCGAACCAGCGAAAAACTGTTTTTT.

This rearrangement joins TRBV3-1 (or the pseudogene TRBV3-2) to TRBJ1-6, with D unresolved. From germline, CDR1 is LGHDT and CDR2 YNNKEL (reference sequence). Trimming removed 7 bases at V and 6 bases at J, with 16 bases between. CDR3 size: 15 residues. The CDR3 here is CASTSGFTLNSPLHF. CDR3 DNA sequence: TGTGCCAGCACGTCTGGGTTCACACTTAATTCACCCCTCCACTTT.

The chain couples TRBV6-5 to TRBJ2-3; 9 bases agree with TRBD1. V was clipped by 7 bases and J by 6 bases; unmatched bases: 11. The germline V gene encodes CDR1 MNHEY and CDR2 SVGAGI. The CDR3 sequence is 15 residues long. The CDR3 DNA is TGTGCCAGCACCGCTGGACAGGGGAGGCGCGATACGCAGTATTTT. Its translation is CASTAGQGRRDTQYF.

This clone was found once. The chain is built from TRBV18 and TRBJ2-3; D not resolved. Germline V gene lookup returns CDR1 KGHSH and CDR2 LQKENI. This CDR3 contains 13 residues. The V end was cut by 1 base, the J end by 2 bases, with 4 bases between. The CDR3 bases are TGTGCCAGCTCACCACAGACCACAGATACGCAGTATTTT. Protein: CASSPQTTDTQYF.

The CDR3 nucleotides are TGTGCCAGCAGTCAGGCAGGGGCTAATTCACCCCTCCACTTT. Translating it yields CASSQAGANSPLHF. The rearrangement joins TRBV2 to TRBJ1-6; D possibly corresponds to TRBD1 (6 bases). The V end was cut by 5 bases, the J end by 6 bases, with 11 bases between. This CDR3 has 14 residues. The germline gives CDR1 SNHLY, CDR2 FYNNEI.

The V call is TRBV7-2, the J call TRBJ1-4; TRBD1 matches at 10 bases. CDR1 and CDR2 (germline): SGHTA, FQGNSA. The CDR3 runs 15 residues. V gave up 3 bases and J gave up 8 bases; unmatched junction bases: 6. CDR3 protein: CASSFQGQGREKLFF. DNA for the CDR3: TGTGCCAGCAGCTTTCAGGGACAGGGGCGGGAAAAACTGTTTTTT.

This clone was found once. This sequence joins TRBV14 and TRBJ2-7; maybe TRBD2 (6 bases). The V end lost 2 bases, the J end lost 3 bases, and 26 bases lay between the germline ends. This CDR3 has 19 residues. Germline V gene sequence: CDR1 SGHDN, CDR2 FVKESK. This chain's CDR3 is CASSQRQGLRRGQSYEQYF. In nucleotides, the CDR3 is TGTGCCAGCAGCCAACGGCAGGGTCTGCGGAGGGGCCAGAGCTACGAGCAGTACTTC.

The genes are TRBV24-1 and TRBJ2-3, with 8 bases aligning to TRBD1. There are 14 residues in the CDR3. CDR1 and CDR2 (germline): KGHDR, SFDVKD. The V and J ends lost 5 bases and 7 bases, in that order; junction bases with no gene match: 7. The CDR3 sequence is CATSAAGGGNTQYF. The CDR3 DNA reads TGTGCCACCAGTGCGGCAGGGGGCGGGAATACGCAGTATTTT.

The chain joins TRBV28 to TRBJ2-7; 7 positions match TRBD2. From germline, CDR1 is MDHEN and CDR2 SYDVKM. V shed 6 bases and J 7 bases; nucleotides not matched to a gene: 9. This CDR3 has 13 residues. The CDR3 is CASSAPGGGEQYF. DNA for the CDR3: TGTGCCAGCAGCGCCCCGGGGGGAGGGGAGCAGTACTTC.

This sequence joins TRBV10-3 and TRBJ2-3, with D tentatively TRBD1 (6 bases). Germline V CDR1 and CDR2: ENHRY, SYGVKD. The V end lost 7 bases, the J end lost 3 bases, and 8 bases lay between the germline ends. The CDR3 consists of 12 residues. The CDR3 DNA sequence: TGTGCCATCAACCAGGGGACAGATACGCAGTATTTT. This codes for CAINQGTDTQYF.

CDR3 DNA sequence: TGCGCCAGCAGCTCGATCGGACAGGGTAGAAGTAGCTCCTACAATGAGCAGTTCTTC. Its protein is CASSSIGQGRSSSYNEQFF. J is TRBJ2-1 and V is TRBV5-1, with 8 bases identical to TRBD1. With V trimmed by 3 bases and J by 0 bases, 14 bases remained unmatched. In germline, CDR1 is SGHRS, CDR2 YFSETQ. The length of the CDR3 is 19 residues.

Concerning this clone: A read error may produce the germline difference seen at one junction end. The V and J genes are TRBV6-5 and TRBJ2-3; a possible D gene is TRBD2 (5 bases). Germline loops: CDR1 MNHEY, CDR2 SVGAGI. This CDR3 region has 14 residues. The CDR3 spells CASTTSAGTDTQYF. The CDR3 DNA reads as TGTGCCAGCACCACGTCGGCGGGCACGGATACGCAGTATTTT.

This sequence joins TRBV30 and TRBJ1-6; D unclear. The CDR3 length is 14 residues. CDR1 and CDR2 (germline): GTSNPN, SVGIG (reference sequence). V was cut by 2 bases and J by 3 bases, with 8 bases left in between. CDR3: CAWSNQGYNSPLHF. The DNA of the CDR3 is TGTGCCTGGAGTAATCAAGGCTATAATTCACCCCTCCACTTT.

This chain connects TRBV2 to TRBJ2-7, with 13 bases aligning to TRBD2. The CDR3 consists of 17 residues. V lost 2 bases, J lost 4 bases, and 8 bases stayed unmatched. Germline V CDR1 and CDR2: SNHLY, FYNNEI. The CDR3 DNA is TGTGCCAGCAGTGAATGGGTACTAGCGGGAGGGGTATACGAGCAGTACTTC. It codes for CASSEWVLAGGVYEQYF.

In this sample, this clone turned up a few times. CDR3 nucleotides: TGTGCCTGGAGTGTCCGGTCCGGTCAGCCCCAGCATTTT. Translated: CAWSVRSGQPQHF. V and J are TRBV30 and TRBJ1-5, with unresolved D. The CDR3 has 13 residues. Between the trimmed V and J ends, which lost 0 bases and 6 bases, there was a span of 9 bases. Looked up from germline, CDR1 is GTSNPN and CDR2 is SVGIG (reference sequence).

The chain employs TRBV18 and TRBJ1-1; no clear D. Trimming removed 1 base from V and 5 bases from J, with 17 bases in between. CDR1 is KGHSH, CDR2 LQKENI, per germline. CDR3 size: 16 residues. For the CDR3, the DNA is TGTGCCAGCTCACCACTTGTAGTTTCGCGAGGGACTGAAGCTTTCTTT. The encoded protein is CASSPLVVSRGTEAFF.

This chain joins TRBV24-1 and TRBJ2-3, with 7 bases matching TRBD2. The CDR3 consists of 17 residues. V trimming: 1 base; J trimming: 2 bases; junction bases outside the gene matches: 8. Germline values: CDR1 KGHDR, CDR2 SFDVKD. CDR3 in amino acids: CATSDFRGDVDTDTQYF. The DNA of the CDR3 is TGTGCCACCAGTGATTTCCGGGGGGACGTGGACACAGATACGCAGTATTTT.

The chain links TRBV30 to TRBJ2-5; unclear D gene. Germline CDR1 is GTSNPN and CDR2 is SVGIG (reference sequence). This CDR3 contains 14 residues. The ends were cut back, 0 bases at V and 3 bases at J, with 11 bases in the middle. DNA of the CDR3: TGTGCCTGGAGTGTAAGGAACACAGAAGAGACCCAGTACTTC. Encoded protein: CAWSVRNTEETQYF.

This chain uses TRBV10-2 with TRBJ1-1, with 8 bases matching TRBD1. Germline V gene data show CDR1 as WSHSY and CDR2 as SAAADI. There are 14 residues in the CDR3. V gave up 5 bases and J gave up 5 bases; unmatched junction bases: 7. The CDR3 protein is CASSPTGVGTEAFF. The CDR3 DNA reads TGCGCCAGCAGTCCGACAGGGGTCGGAACTGAAGCTTTCTTT.

The chain has TRBV19 and TRBJ2-2, with D perhaps TRBD1 or TRBD2 (5 bases each). Between the trimmed V and J ends, which lost 7 bases and 3 bases, there was a span of 15 bases. The length of the CDR3 is 15 residues. Germline CDR1 LNHDA, CDR2 SQIVND (reference sequence). CDR3 protein: CASTTRDGYTGELFF. Written as DNA, the CDR3 is TGTGCCAGTACCACTCGGGACGGCTACACCGGGGAGCTGTTTTTT.

The chain combines TRBV5-1 with TRBJ2-7; 9 nucleotides match TRBD1. The CDR3 has 14 residues. CDR1 and CDR2 from the germline V gene are SGHRS and YFSETQ. After removal of 4 bases from V and 7 bases from J, the junction contained 9 bases not matched to a gene. This CDR3 is CASSALQGAGEQYF. CDR3 nucleotides: TGCGCCAGCAGCGCCCTACAGGGGGCGGGTGAGCAGTACTTC.

This chain connects TRBV5-5 to TRBJ1-4, with D perhaps TRBD1 (5 bases). CDR3 length: 14 amino acids. Trimming took off 5 bases at V and 2 bases at J, with 10 bases between the two ends. Germline V gene data show CDR1 as SGHKS and CDR2 as YYEKEE (reference sequence). CDR3 coding DNA: TGTGCCAGCAGGTGGGGGTGGACTAATGAAAAACTGTTTTTT. Encoded protein: CASRWGWTNEKLFF.

This chain links TRBV30 with TRBJ1-2, with a possible D match to TRBD1 (6 bases). CDR1 is GTSNPN and CDR2 is SVGIG in the germline V gene (reference sequence). The CDR3 has 13 amino acids. Trimming shortened V by 0 bases and J by 8 bases, and 13 bases separated the two germline ends. CDR3: CAWSVTTGRGYTF. The CDR3 DNA is TGTGCCTGGAGTGTAACGACAGGCCGAGGCTACACCTTC.